A selection of T cell receptor beta chains follows, all from one sample in a study of radiotherapy plus CTLA-4 blockade in lung cancer. The repertoire was sequenced with immunoSEQ multiplex PCR; TCRdb's copy has only in-frame clones and lacks some. The sample shows approximately 95,000 clones, approximately 78% of them seen only once. The sequencing here drew on peripheral blood, taken from a patient treated with radiotherapy plus ipilimumab. These receptors were collected from a human donor with non-small cell lung cancer who had a partial response to radiotherapy plus ipilimumab. The CDR3 runs from the conserved cysteine through the conserved F or W. Each record gives: V gene, D gene, clone size, J gene, CDR3 DNA, CDR3 protein. A D gene is named only where the DNA matches it firmly. Rows give clone size only sometimes, using once, few, many, or a class for an expanded clone.

TRBV19	TRBD1	-	TRBJ1-4	TGTGCCAGTAGTTCCCGACAGGGTCGAAATGAAAAACTGTTTTTT	CASSSRQGRNEKLFF
TRBV19	-	-	TRBJ2-7	TGTGCCACTATCGACTCAGCCTACGAGCAGTACTTC	CATIDSAYEQYF
TRBV6-5	-	-	TRBJ2-5	TGTGCCAGCAGTATGTTCTCTCCGGGGGAGACCCAGTACTTC	CASSMFSPGETQYF
TRBV7-3	-	-	TRBJ1-2	TGTGCCAGCAGCTTAGGACGGAGCGGGGACGGCTACACCTTC	CASSLGRSGDGYTF
TRBV11-2	-	-	TRBJ2-7	TGCGCCAGCAGCCGACCCAGGGAAATACGCGAGCAGTACTTC	CASSRPREIREQYF
TRBV30	TRBD2	-	TRBJ2-1	TGTGCCTGGAGAGGGGCGGGAGCGGGTGAGCAGTTCTTC	CAWRGAGAGEQFF
TRBV30	-	-	TRBJ2-7	TGTGCCTGGAGTGTGAGCAGGGAAACCTACGAGCAGTACTTC	CAWSVSRETYEQYF
TRBV10-3	-	-	TRBJ2-3	TGTGCCATCAGCCCTGCCAGGGATACGCAGTATTTT	CAISPARDTQYF
TRBV6-4	-	-	TRBJ1-1	TGTGCCAGCAGTATAGAGCCCGGGACTGAAGCTTTCTTT	CASSIEPGTEAFF
TRBV30	-	-	TRBJ2-5	TGTGCCTGGAGTGTAATTAGGGGTGCGGGGGAGACCCAGTACTTC	CAWSVIRGAGETQYF
TRBV29-1	-	-	TRBJ2-5	TGCAGCGTTGTAACAGGGCGGCAAGAGACCCAGTACTTC	CSVVTGRQETQYF
TRBV19	TRBD1	-	TRBJ2-1	TGTGCCAGTAGACCTCGACAGGGGAGAGTCGACAATGAGCAGTTCTTC	CASRPRQGRVDNEQFF
TRBV6-5	TRBD1	-	TRBJ1-5	TGTGCCAGCAGTTATCCGGGACAGGGGGATCAGCCCCAGCATTTT	CASSYPGQGDQPQHF
TRBV6-6	-	few	TRBJ2-5	TGTGCCAGCAGTTACTCCTCGAGGCAAGAGACCCAGTACTTC	CASSYSSRQETQYF
TRBV7-7	TRBD1	-	TRBJ1-1	TGTGCCAGCAGCACTAGACGAGGGGGCATGAACACTGAAGCTTTCTTT	CASSTRRGGMNTEAFF
TRBV28	-	-	TRBJ2-1	TGTGCCAGCACCCCGAGAGGGAGCTCCTACAATGAGCAGTTCTTC	CASTPRGSSYNEQFF
TRBV18	-	-	TRBJ2-1	TGTGCCAGCTCACCGCTTAGAGGAGAGTTCTACAATGAGCAGTTCTTC	CASSPLRGEFYNEQFF
TRBV10-2	TRBD1	-	TRBJ2-7	TGCGCCAGCACCTACGGACAGGGCTACGAGCAGTACTTC	CASTYGQGYEQYF
TRBV14	-	-	TRBJ2-5	TGTGCCAGCAGCCCTGGTGTAGCTACCCAAGAGACCCAGTACTTC	CASSPGVATQETQYF
TRBV11-2	-	-	TRBJ2-3	TGTGCCAGCAGCCCAGGGGGGCAGTGGAAGCAGTATTTT	CASSPGGQWKQYF
TRBV5-1	TRBD2	-	TRBJ2-2	TGCGCCAGCAGCTTCCCACCGGCGGGGGTGAACACCGGGGAGCTGTTTTTT	CASSFPPAGVNTGELFF
TRBV10-1	-	-	TRBJ1-4	TGCGCCATCCACGACAGGTCAACTAATGAAAAACTGTTTTTT	CAIHDRSTNEKLFF
TRBV19	TRBD1	-	TRBJ2-1	TGTGCCAGTAGTATAGGGGGACAGGGGGCGTCTTACAATGAGCAGTTCTTC	CASSIGGQGASYNEQFF
TRBV9	-	-	TRBJ1-4	TGTGCCAGCAGCGTAGTCCCGCAGGCAACTAATGAAAAACTGTTTTTT	CASSVVPQATNEKLFF
TRBV21-1	-	-	TRBJ1-1	TGTGCCAGCAACTCGGCGGGACTGGGGACTAATGAAGCTTTCTTT	CASNSAGLGTNEAFF
TRBV11-2	-	-	TRBJ2-5	TGTGCCAGCAGCTTAGCCCTTCAAGAGACCCAGTACTTC	CASSLALQETQYF
TRBV28	TRBD2	-	TRBJ2-1	TGTGCCGGCAATATCGGGACTAGCGGGATGGAATGGCAGTTCTTC	CAGNIGTSGMEWQFF
TRBV7-3	-	-	TRBJ1-2	TGTGCCAGCAGCTTAGTCGGTACAGGAACTAACTATGGCTACACCTTC	CASSLVGTGTNYGYTF
TRBV30	TRBD1	once	TRBJ2-7	TGTGCCTGGAGTACGACAGGGGGTTTGTACGAGCAGTACTTC	CAWSTTGGLYEQYF
TRBV4-1	TRBD2	-	TRBJ2-1	TGCGCCAGCAGCAGCCTCGGGAGGTCTTCCTACAATGAGCAGTTCTTC	CASSSLGRSSYNEQFF
TRBV5-1	TRBD1	-	TRBJ2-7	TGCGCCAGCAGCCTCCTCACCGGGACAGGGGGCGAGCAGTACTTC	CASSLLTGTGGEQYF
TRBV7-3	-	-	TRBJ2-7	TGTGCCAGCAGCTTAGGTGACAGCCCAAAATACGAGCAGTACTTC	CASSLGDSPKYEQYF
TRBV2	-	-	TRBJ1-1	TGTGCCAGCATTGGGGCAACCCGGGACACTGAAGCTTTCTTT	CASIGATRDTEAFF
TRBV18	TRBD1	-	TRBJ1-3	TGTGCCAGCTCATTGATGTCAGGGGGTCCTGGAAACACCATATATTTT	CASSLMSGGPGNTIYF
TRBV11-2	-	-	TRBJ1-4	TGTGCCAGCAGCTTAACCGCCAGGGTCACTAATGAAAAACTGTTTTTT	CASSLTARVTNEKLFF
TRBV7-6	TRBD1	-	TRBJ2-7	TGTGCCAGCAGCCAGGGGACAGGGGGCGGCTACGAGCAGTACTTC	CASSQGTGGGYEQYF
TRBV28	-	once	TRBJ1-6	TGTGCCAGCAGTTTGGACGGGGGGGCTCGTTCACCCCTCCACTTT	CASSLDGGARSPLHF
TRBV9	TRBD2	-	TRBJ2-3	TGTGCCAGCAGCCTTTCCGGGGGGCTAGCGGGAGGCACAGATACGCAGTATTTT	CASSLSGGLAGGTDTQYF
TRBV27	-	-	TRBJ2-3	TGTGCCACCAGCCTCTCCGGCGGTACGCAGTATTTT	CATSLSGGTQYF